These 21 T cell receptor beta chains originate from one sample sequenced in a study of lymphopenia after photon versus proton radiotherapy (dated by TCRdb to 2018 to 2020). Preparation of the library involved the immunoSEQ multiplex PCR assay. TCRdb re-hosts the immuneACCESS table, in-frame sequences only. Its copies lack some clones; in the studies checked, an unresolved V gene accounts for under half of them, and the cause for the rest is not known. Counted in this sample were some 30,000 clones; 84% of them appeared once. The ten biggest clones cover around 13% of the sample. Sequencing used peripheral blood, obtained from a patient treated with proton-based radiotherapy. The receptors here all came from a woman aged 70-85 years with pancreatic cancer.

V is TRBV7-9 and J is TRBJ2-3; 10 nucleotides align to TRBD1. The CDR3 runs to 16 residues. The V gene's germline CDR1 is SEHNR and CDR2 FQNEAQ (reference sequence). The J segment lost 0 bases and the V segment lost 3 bases, leaving 3 bases of the junction unmatched. The CDR3 DNA reads TGTGCCAGCAGCTTCCGGACAGGGGGAAGCACAGATACGCAGTATTTT. Its protein product is CASSFRTGGSTDTQYF.

This clone has only a few counts. The chain combines TRBV21-1 with TRBJ2-7; the listed D gene, TRBD1, was not tested against the DNA. TRBV21-1 is recorded as a pseudogene. The CDR3 has 15 amino acids. DNA of the CDR3: TGTGCCAGCAGCAAAGTGGGGCGGACATCTTACGAGCAGTACTTC. It yields the protein CASSKVGRTSYEQYF.

The chain uses TRBV28 and TRBJ1-2; D gene unclear. Germline V gives CDR1 MDHEN, CDR2 SYDVKM. The CDR3 consists of 14 residues. Trimming stripped 4 bases from V and 4 bases from J, with 13 bases between. In DNA, the CDR3 is TGTGCCAGCAGTTCGCCCCCGGGTTTCTATGGCTACACCTTC. Its protein is CASSSPPGFYGYTF.

The chain is built from TRBV14 and TRBJ1-3; D perhaps matches TRBD1 (5 bases). The CDR3 runs to 17 residues. Trimming removed 1 base from V and 0 bases from J, with 13 bases in between. CDR1 and CDR2 (germline): SGHDN, FVKESK. CDR3 in DNA: TGTGCCAGCAGCCAAGTGACCGGGGCCAACTCTGGAAACACCATATATTTT. As protein: CASSQVTGANSGNTIYF.

The CDR3 is CASSSAQGLSSPLHF. CDR3 nucleotides: TGTGCCAGTAGCTCCGCACAGGGCCTTTCTTCACCCCTCCACTTT. This sequence joins TRBV19 and TRBJ1-6, with a tentative D call TRBD1 (6 bases). Between the trimmed V and J ends, which lost 6 bases and 9 bases, there was a span of 18 bases. Per the germline V gene, CDR1 is LNHDA and CDR2 is SQIVND (reference sequence). The length of the CDR3 is 15 residues.

CDR3 sequence reads: CASSMGQGVRSTDTQYF. In nucleotides, the CDR3 is TGTGCCAGCAGCATGGGACAGGGTGTTCGTAGCACAGATACGCAGTATTTT. The chain uses TRBV5-8 and TRBJ2-3, with TRBD1 identical over 9 bases. The germline V gene has CDR1 SGHTS and CDR2 YDEGEE. The CDR3 runs to 17 residues. With 4 bases clipped from V and 0 bases from J, the junction kept 9 bases outside the gene matches.

The chain uses TRBV5-6 and TRBJ2-1; D gene uncertain. The CDR3 covers 12 residues. The ends were cut back, 4 bases at V and 0 bases at J, with 2 bases in the middle. In germline, CDR1 is SGHDT, CDR2 YYEEEE. The CDR3 loop is CASSTSYNEQFF. The CDR3, as DNA: TGTGCCAGCAGCACCTCCTACAATGAGCAGTTCTTC.

V usage is TRBV19 and J usage is TRBJ1-1; D remains unclear. CDR1 and CDR2 from the germline V gene are LNHDA and SQIVND (reference sequence). V lost 1 base and J 4 bases, leaving 19 bases between the germline ends. The CDR3 runs to 17 residues. CDR3 sequence: CASSIGLGFLSGTEAFF. The CDR3 DNA sequence: TGTGCCAGTAGTATAGGGCTAGGGTTTTTAAGTGGCACTGAAGCTTTCTTT.

This rearrangement joins TRBV2 to TRBJ1-5; D not resolved. The CDR3 has 13 amino acids. Per the germline V gene, CDR1 is SNHLY and CDR2 is FYNNEI. V lost 7 bases and J 10 bases, leaving 17 bases between the germline ends. CDR3 in DNA: TGTGCCAGCAAGTCCACGGTTGGAAAACCCCAGCATTTT. Residues: CASKSTVGKPQHF.

This chain joins TRBV7-2 and TRBJ2-1, with D unresolved. Germline V gene lookup returns CDR1 SGHTA and CDR2 FQGNSA. Trimming stripped 3 bases from V and 0 bases from J, with 9 bases between. This CDR3 region has 15 residues. In DNA, the CDR3 is TGTGCCAGCAGCTTTGACCCTAGCTCCTACAATGAGCAGTTCTTC. This encodes CASSFDPSSYNEQFF.

This chain connects TRBV7-9 to TRBJ2-1, with D uncertain. Germline CDR1 is SEHNR and CDR2 is FQNEAQ (reference sequence). The V end was cut by 5 bases, the J end by 0 bases, with 11 bases between. The CDR3 spans 15 residues. The CDR3 DNA sequence: TGTGCCAGCAGCCCGACTTTTGGCTCCTACAATGAGCAGTTCTTC. Protein sequence: CASSPTFGSYNEQFF.

Here the CDR3 reads CASSSYDSGSLNNEQFF. The CDR3 DNA reads TGTGCCAGCAGCTCCTACGATAGCGGGAGCCTAAACAATGAGCAGTTCTTC. V gene TRBV7-8 combines with J gene TRBJ2-1, with 9 bases that match TRBD2. The V segment lost 4 bases and the J segment 5 bases; nucleotides outside the gene matches: 12. The CDR3 sequence is 17 residues long. Germline V CDR1 and CDR2: SGHVS, FQNEAQ. The full variable domain, in which reference TRBV7-8 and TRBJ2-1 provide the parts outside the CDR3, is GAGVSQSPRYKVAKRGQDVALRCDPISGHVSLFWYQQALGQGPEFLTYFQNEAQLDKSGLPSDRFFAERPEGSVSTLKIQRTQQEDSAVYLCASSSYDSGSLNNEQFFGPGTRLTVL.

The CDR3 DNA is TGTGCCTGGAGTGGTAGCGGGTTAGTGTCCGGGGAGCTGTTTTTT. Protein: CAWSGSGLVSGELFF. The chain uses TRBV30 and TRBJ2-2, with 7 bases identical to TRBD2. Germline loops: CDR1 GTSNPN, CDR2 SVGIG (reference sequence). Trimming removed 1 base from V and 6 bases from J; junction bases left unmatched: 8. This CDR3 has 15 residues.

The CDR3, as DNA: TGTGCCAGCAGGGTCGGGGGCCAAGAGACCCAGTACTTC. It specifies CASRVGGQETQYF. The chain employs TRBV11-3 and TRBJ2-5; D is perhaps TRBD2 (6 bases). Germline V gene lookup returns CDR1 SGHNT and CDR2 YENEEA. CDR3 length: 13 amino acids. Trimming pared 6 bases from V and 1 base from J, leaving 9 bases between.

The chain carries TRBV11-2 and TRBJ2-7; D possibly corresponds to TRBD1 (6 bases). CDR1 and CDR2 from the germline V gene are SGHAT and FQNNGV. V was trimmed by 6 bases and J by 5 bases, leaving 11 bases between them. This CDR3 spans 12 amino acids. CDR3 protein: CASRWGLDEQYF. The CDR3 coding sequence is TGTGCCAGCAGATGGGGGCTGGACGAGCAGTACTTC.

The rearrangement uses TRBV7-3 and TRBJ1-1; D unresolved. The V gene's germline CDR1 is SGHTA and CDR2 FQGTGA. This CDR3 is built from 13 residues. V was shortened by 5 bases and J by 7 bases, with 14 bases between the two germline ends. The CDR3 DNA is TGTGCCAGCAGCAATAACAGCATTTTTGAAGCTTTCTTT. Its protein is CASSNNSIFEAFF.

This rearrangement joins TRBV7-2 to TRBJ2-2; TRBD1 agrees at 11 bases. This CDR3 is 13 amino acids long. Germline assignment: CDR1 SGHTA and CDR2 FQGNSA. The J segment lost 15 bases and the V segment lost 4 bases, leaving 7 bases of the junction unmatched. DNA of the CDR3: TGTGCCAGCAGCTCGGGACAGGGGGGTTTGGTGTTTTTT. Its protein is CASSSGQGGLVFF.

The chain employs TRBV11-3 and TRBJ2-2; the D is unclear. The CDR3 is made up of 15 amino acids. Per germline, CDR1 SGHNT and CDR2 YENEEA. The V end was cut by 5 bases, the J end by 8 bases, with 18 bases between. CDR3 sequence (DNA): TGTGCCAGCAGCCTTATGGGCTCGGTAGGGGGGGAGCTGTTTTTT. Its translation is CASSLMGSVGGELFF.

V usage is TRBV11-2 and J usage is TRBJ2-5, with 8 nucleotides matching TRBD2. Losses at the gene ends were 6 bases for V and 3 bases for J; bases not matched to a gene: 3. This CDR3 has 13 residues. Germline CDR1 SGHAT, CDR2 FQNNGV. In nucleotides, the CDR3 is TGTGCCAGCAGGCCGGGACTAGAAGAGACCCAGTACTTC. Its translation is CASRPGLEETQYF.

This rearrangement joins TRBV5-6 to TRBJ2-1; weak D call: TRBD2 (6 bases). V lost 2 bases and J lost 9, with 21 bases in between. CDR1 and CDR2 from the germline V gene are SGHDT and YYEEEE. This CDR3 spans 16 amino acids. In DNA, the CDR3 is TGTGCCAGCAGCTTCGGGTCAGGGAGGACAAATAGTGAGCAGTTCTTC. Protein: CASSFGSGRTNSEQFF. Variable domain in full (rest from reference TRBV5-6 and TRBJ2-1): DAGVTQSPTHLIKTRGQQVTLRCSPKSGHDTVSWYQQALGQGPQFIFQYYEEEERQRGNFPDRFSGHQFPNYSSELNVNALLLGDSALYLCASSFGSGRTNSEQFFGPGTRLTVL.

This clone has only a few counts. The CDR3 reads CASSLGASGAYNEQFF. The CDR3 nucleotides read TGTGCCAGCAGCTTAGGGGCCAGCGGGGCCTACAATGAGCAGTTCTTC. The chain has TRBV7-9 and TRBJ2-1; 7 bases agree with TRBD2. There are 16 residues in the CDR3. Germline CDR1 reads SEHNR; CDR2 reads FQNEAQ (reference sequence). The V and J ends lost 1 base and 2 bases, in that order; junction bases with no gene match: 5.